This T cell receptor beta chain was profiled in a study of PD-1 blockade in classical Hodgkin lymphoma. Time point reported: cycle 4 day 1 (C4D1), after 6 weeks of nivolumab. All the patients suffered relapse after autologous stem cell transplantation, and brentuximab vedotin exposure differed. Clones were sequenced by immunoSEQ multiplex PCR, and TCRdb holds only the in-frame ones, with some missing. The sample consists of roughly 96,000 clones, 93% of them appearing once. The germline CDR1 and CDR2 sequences are SEHNR and FQNEAQ (reference sequence). The CDR3 runs to 17 residues. Germline trimming cut 2 bases from V and 5 bases from J; bases unmatched to any gene: 10.

This specimen was peripheral blood mononuclear cells (PBMCs), taken before the fourth cycle of nivolumab. The clonotype was recovered from a human donor with classical Hodgkin lymphoma. The chain couples TRBV7-9 to TRBJ2-1; the match to TRBD2 covers 9 bases. The CDR3 bases are TGTGCCAGCAGCTTACCTGTTCTAGCGGGGAGAGACAATGAGCAGTTCTTC. Translating gives CASSLPVLAGRDNEQFF.